Listed below are T cell receptor beta chains from one sample, sequenced in a study of shared clonotypes between healthy human individuals. Clones were read by immunoSEQ multiplex PCR, and TCRdb kept only the in-frame ones, dropping some. The sample includes 90,000 to 150,000 clones, about 70% of them seen just once. The sequenced sample was memory CD8+ T cells sorted from blood. All receptors derive from a woman aged 25-40 years in good health. The CDR3 runs from the conserved cysteine through the conserved F or W. A D gene is named only where the DNA matches it firmly. The size of a clone is reported for some rows only, either as once, few or many, or as a class for expanded clones.

V gene,clone size,D gene,J gene,CDR3 DNA,CDR3 protein
TRBV4-2,.,TRBD2,TRBJ2-1,TGTGCCAGCAGCCAACTAGCGGGAGAGGGGGGTGAGCAGTTCTTC,CASSQLAGEGGEQFF
TRBV10-1,.,TRBD2,TRBJ2-1,TGCGCCAGCGCGGCTAGCGGGAGGTTTGAGCAGTTCTTC,CASAASGRFEQFF
TRBV7-9,.,.,TRBJ1-4,TGTGCCAGCAGCTTAGCGGGGATAAGGGGAAAACTGTTTTTT,CASSLAGIRGKLFF
TRBV27,.,.,TRBJ2-1,TGTGCCAGCAGTTTCAGGGGAGGGTCCTACAATGAGCAGTTCTTC,CASSFRGGSYNEQFF
TRBV7-9,.,.,TRBJ2-1,TGTGCCAGCAGCTTAGAACTGGTCCTCCCATCCTACAATGAGCAGTTCTTC,CASSLELVLPSYNEQFF
TRBV21-1,.,.,TRBJ2-7,TGTGCCAGCAGCTGGGGAGACGAGCAGTACTTC,CASSWGDEQYF
TRBV7-8,few,.,TRBJ2-7,TGTGCCAGCAACCTAGGAGGGCCTTCCTACGAGCAGTACTTC,CASNLGGPSYEQYF
TRBV10-3,.,TRBD2,TRBJ2-7,TGTGCCATCAGTCTGACTAGCGGCGAGCAGTACTTC,CAISLTSGEQYF
TRBV6-1,once,.,TRBJ2-2,TGTGCCAGCAGGGAGGGGGCCGGGGAGCTGTTTTTT,CASREGAGELFF
TRBV5-1,.,TRBD1,TRBJ2-7,TGCGCCAGCAGCTTGGTGACAGGGGGTTACGAGCAGTACTTC,CASSLVTGGYEQYF
TRBV19,.,TRBD2,TRBJ2-2,TGTGCCAGTAGAAGGGGACTAGCGGGAGGGCCGTACACCGGGGAGCTGTTTTTT,CASRRGLAGGPYTGELFF
TRBV5-1,.,TRBD1,TRBJ1-3,TGCGCCAGCAGCTGCGGGACAGACTGTGGAAACACCATATATTTT,CASSCGTDCGNTIYF
TRBV29-1,many,.,TRBJ1-1,TGCAGCGTGGCACAGGGAGAGGGGACTGAAGCTTTCTTT,CSVAQGEGTEAFF
TRBV6-7,.,TRBD1,TRBJ2-2,TGTGCCAGCAGTTACTTGCAGGGGGCGAACACCGGGGAGCTGTTTTTT,CASSYLQGANTGELFF
TRBV10-3,.,.,TRBJ2-7,TGTGCCATCAGTGAATGGGCCTACGAGCAGTACTTC,CAISEWAYEQYF
TRBV5-8,.,.,TRBJ1-5,TGTGCCAGCACCCCAATCGACGTGGTATTCAATCAGCCCCAGCATTTT,CASTPIDVVFNQPQHF
TRBV28,many,.,TRBJ2-2,TGTGCCACCAAGACAGGTCCTGACACCGGGGAGCTGTTTTTT,CATKTGPDTGELFF
TRBV28,many,TRBD2,TRBJ2-2,TGTGCCAGCAGTTTATTTTCCCAGGCCCGGACTAGCGGGAGGGCCGGGGAGCTGTTTTTT,CASSLFSQARTSGRAGELFF
TRBV5-1,.,.,TRBJ2-5,TGCGCCAGCAGCCCCGGCTTCCAAGAGACCCAGTACTTC,CASSPGFQETQYF
TRBV19,few,.,TRBJ2-5,TGTGCCACCCGTGAGGGGAATGGGGAGACCCAGTACTTC,CATREGNGETQYF
TRBV7-9,few,.,TRBJ2-7,TGTGCCTGGGAGAGCGGGGAGGGGGTGGACGAGCAGTACTTC,CAWESGEGVDEQYF
TRBV6-5,.,TRBD2,TRBJ2-7,TGTGCCAGCAGTCCGACTAGCGGGGTCGACGAGCAGTACTTC,CASSPTSGVDEQYF
TRBV7-9,.,TRBD1,TRBJ1-6,TGTGCCAGCAGCTTATCTGGGACAGGGCTTTATAATTCACCCCTCCACTTT,CASSLSGTGLYNSPLHF
TRBV30,.,TRBD2,TRBJ2-4,TGTGCCTGGAACCGACAGAAGGGACTAGGCTCCAAAAACATTCAGTACTTC,CAWNRQKGLGSKNIQYF
TRBV15,.,TRBD2,TRBJ2-5,TGTGCCACCAGCAGAGATAGAGCTAGCGGGGTAGAGACCCAGTACTTC,CATSRDRASGVETQYF
TRBV7-8,.,TRBD2,TRBJ2-1,TGTGCCACGGAGCGGGAGTCCCTATACAATGAGCAGTTCTTC,CATERESLYNEQFF
TRBV7-9,.,.,TRBJ2-2,TGTGCCAGCAGCCTCCGTGACCCGAACACCGGGGAGCTGTTTTTT,CASSLRDPNTGELFF
TRBV11-2,once,.,TRBJ2-7,TGTGCCAGCAGCTTAGGAGCCTACGAGCAGTACTTC,CASSLGAYEQYF
TRBV7-2,.,TRBD1,TRBJ2-7,TGTGCCAGCAGCTTCCGGGACAGGTCCTACGAGCAGTACTTC,CASSFRDRSYEQYF
TRBV6-1,.,.,TRBJ1-4,TGTGCCAGCAGTGCCGGGGCCGGGGCTGAAAAACTGTTTTTT,CASSAGAGAEKLFF
TRBV15,.,.,TRBJ2-7,TGTGCCACCAGCAGAGTGGGGAGGGGGTTTTACGAGCAGTACTTC,CATSRVGRGFYEQYF
TRBV10-3,.,TRBD2,TRBJ2-5,TGTGCCATCAGTGACGCCCGGACTAGCGGGAGTAGAGAGACCCAGTACTTC,CAISDARTSGSRETQYF
TRBV5-4,once,.,TRBJ2-6,TGTGCCAGCAGAAAGGAATCTGGGGCCAACGTCCTGACTTTC,CASRKESGANVLTF
TRBV2,few,.,TRBJ1-1,TGTGCCAGCGGCCAGCAATTTGAAGCTTTCTTT,CASGQQFEAFF
TRBV27,.,.,TRBJ2-7,TGTGCCAGCAGTGAGCAGTATAGCTCCTACGAGCAGTACTTC,CASSEQYSSYEQYF
TRBV2,.,TRBD2,TRBJ2-2,TGTGCCAGCATTAGGGACGGGAGGATGTGGAACACCGGGGAGCTGTTTTTT,CASIRDGRMWNTGELFF
TRBV7-8,.,.,TRBJ1-1,TGTGCCAGCAGCTACTCGAAGGCCCCGCCCGAAATGAACACTGAAGCTTTCTTT,CASSYSKAPPEMNTEAFF
TRBV20-1,.,.,TRBJ1-2,TGCAGTGGATTCCAGGGGCATGGCTACACCTTC,CSGFQGHGYTF
TRBV5-6,.,.,TRBJ2-1,TGTGCCAGCAGCTTGGTGGGCAGTGAGCAGTTCTTC,CASSLVGSEQFF
TRBV27,.,TRBD1,TRBJ2-7,TGTGCCAGCAGTTTATTTAGGGGGCACGAGCAGTACTTC,CASSLFRGHEQYF
TRBV11-1,once,.,TRBJ2-5,TGTGCCAGCAGCTTAGCGTTGGCGGACGGGGAGACCCAGTACTTC,CASSLALADGETQYF